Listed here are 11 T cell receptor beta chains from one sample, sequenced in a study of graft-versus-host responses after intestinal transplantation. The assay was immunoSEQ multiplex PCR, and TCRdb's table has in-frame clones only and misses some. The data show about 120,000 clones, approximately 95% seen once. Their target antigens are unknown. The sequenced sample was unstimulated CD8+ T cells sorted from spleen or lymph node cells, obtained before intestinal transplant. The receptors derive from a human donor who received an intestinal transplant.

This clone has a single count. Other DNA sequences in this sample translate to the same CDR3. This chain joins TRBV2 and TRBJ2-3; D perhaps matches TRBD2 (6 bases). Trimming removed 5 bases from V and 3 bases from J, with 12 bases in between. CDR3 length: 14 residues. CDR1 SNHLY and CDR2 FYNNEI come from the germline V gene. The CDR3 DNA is TGTGCCAGCAGTCGGCGGGATGAAACAGATACGCAGTATTTT. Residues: CASSRRDETDTQYF.

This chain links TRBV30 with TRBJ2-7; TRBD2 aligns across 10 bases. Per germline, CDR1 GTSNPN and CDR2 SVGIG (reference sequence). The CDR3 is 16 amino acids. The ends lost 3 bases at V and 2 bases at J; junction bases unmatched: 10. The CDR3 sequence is CAWRSIGTSDTYEQYF. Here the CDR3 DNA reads TGTGCCTGGAGATCGATCGGGACTAGCGATACCTACGAGCAGTACTTC.

The CDR3 DNA is TGTGCCAGCAGTTACGTTTTGGGGACCGGCGATCAGCCCCAGCATTTT. It specifies CASSYVLGTGDQPQHF. The V call is TRBV28, the J call TRBJ1-5, with D possibly TRBD1 on 5 matching bases. CDR1 MDHEN and CDR2 SYDVKM come from the germline V gene. Between the trimmed V and J ends, which lost 4 bases and 5 bases, there was a span of 18 bases. This CDR3 is 16 amino acids long.

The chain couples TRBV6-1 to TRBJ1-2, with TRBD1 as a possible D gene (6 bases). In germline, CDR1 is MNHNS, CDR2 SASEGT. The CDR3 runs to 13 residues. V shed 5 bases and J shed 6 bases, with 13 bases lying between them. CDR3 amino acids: CASSRYRANGYTF. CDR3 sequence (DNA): TGTGCCAGCAGTCGATACAGGGCAAATGGCTACACCTTC.

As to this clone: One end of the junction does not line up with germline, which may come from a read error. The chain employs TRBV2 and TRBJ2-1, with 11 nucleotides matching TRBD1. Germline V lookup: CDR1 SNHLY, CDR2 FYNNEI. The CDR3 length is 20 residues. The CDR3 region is CARRPAGGQGEAGSYNEQFF. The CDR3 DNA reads TGTGCCCGCAGACCGGCGGGGGGACAGGGGGAGGCGGGCTCCTACAATGAGCAGTTCTTC.

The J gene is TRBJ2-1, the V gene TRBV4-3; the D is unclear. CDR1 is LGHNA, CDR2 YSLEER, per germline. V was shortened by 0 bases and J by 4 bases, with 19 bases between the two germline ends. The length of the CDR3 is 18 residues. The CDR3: CASSQEVPAVRAYNEQFF. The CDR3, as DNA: TGCGCCAGCAGCCAAGAAGTCCCCGCCGTTAGGGCTTACAATGAGCAGTTCTTC.

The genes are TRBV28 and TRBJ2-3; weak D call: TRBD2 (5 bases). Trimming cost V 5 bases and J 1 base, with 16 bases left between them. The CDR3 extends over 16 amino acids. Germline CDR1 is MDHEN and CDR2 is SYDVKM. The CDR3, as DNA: TGTGCCAGCAGTCCCCTACGGAGGAGAGGCACAGATACGCAGTATTTT. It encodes CASSPLRRRGTDTQYF.

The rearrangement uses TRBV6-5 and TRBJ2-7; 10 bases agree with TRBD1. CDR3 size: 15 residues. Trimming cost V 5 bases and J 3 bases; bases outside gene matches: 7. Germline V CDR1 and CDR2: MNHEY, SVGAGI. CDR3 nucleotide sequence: TGTGCCAGCAGTGTGACAGGGGGCGACTTCTACGAGCAGTACTTC. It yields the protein CASSVTGGDFYEQYF.

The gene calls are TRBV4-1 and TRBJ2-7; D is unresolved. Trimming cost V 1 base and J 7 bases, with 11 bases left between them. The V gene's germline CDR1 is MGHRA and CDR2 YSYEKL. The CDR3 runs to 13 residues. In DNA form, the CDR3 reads TGCGCCAGCAGCCAAGCCAGGTTTAGGGAGCAGTACTTC. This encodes CASSQARFREQYF.

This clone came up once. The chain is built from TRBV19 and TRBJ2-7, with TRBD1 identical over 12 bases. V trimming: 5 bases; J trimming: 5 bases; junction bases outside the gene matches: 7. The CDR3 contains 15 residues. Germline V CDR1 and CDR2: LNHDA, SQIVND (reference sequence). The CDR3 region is CASSSGQGAEHEQYF. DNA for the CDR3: TGTGCCAGTAGTTCGGGACAGGGGGCGGAACACGAGCAGTACTTC.

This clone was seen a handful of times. CDR3 sequence reads: CASSDGQGANTGELFF. The CDR3 DNA sequence: TGTGCCAGCAGTGATGGACAGGGGGCAAACACCGGGGAGCTGTTTTTT. The V call is TRBV6-4, the J call TRBJ2-2, with 11 bases fitting TRBD1. The CDR3 loop spans 16 amino acids. Trimming at V came to 3 bases and at J to 2 bases, leaving 2 bases not matched to a gene. Germline CDR1 and CDR2: MRHNA and SNTAGT.